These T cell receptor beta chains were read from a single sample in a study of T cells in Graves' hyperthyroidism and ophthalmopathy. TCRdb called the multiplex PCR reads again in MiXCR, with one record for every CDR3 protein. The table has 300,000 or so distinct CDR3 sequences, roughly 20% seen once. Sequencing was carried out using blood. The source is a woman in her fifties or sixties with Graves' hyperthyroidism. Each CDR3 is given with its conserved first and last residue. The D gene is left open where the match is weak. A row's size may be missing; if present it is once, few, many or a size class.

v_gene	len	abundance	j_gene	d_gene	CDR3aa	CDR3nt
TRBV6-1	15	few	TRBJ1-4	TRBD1	CASSARQGGGEKLFF	TGTGCCAGCAGTGCTAGACAGGGAGGGGGTGAAAAACTGTTTTTT
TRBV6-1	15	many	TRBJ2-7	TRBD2	CASHPMGSGGYEQYF	TGTGCCAGCCACCCGATGGGTAGCGGGGGCTACGAGCAGTACTTC
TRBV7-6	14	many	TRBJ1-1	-	CASSLVWGNTEAFF	TGTGCCAGCAGCTTAGTTTGGGGGAACACTGAAGCTTTCTTT
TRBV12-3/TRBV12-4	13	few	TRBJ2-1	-	CASRVQGEYEQFF	TGTGCCAGCAGGGTACAGGGCGAGTATGAGCAGTTCTTC
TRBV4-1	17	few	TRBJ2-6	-	CASSQGGVRPGANVLTF	TGCGCCAGCAGCCAAGGCGGGGTCCGGCCTGGGGCCAACGTCCTGACTTTC
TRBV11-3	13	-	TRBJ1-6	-	CASSHRTVSPLHF	TGTGCCAGCAGCCACCGGACCGTTTCACCCCTCCACTTT
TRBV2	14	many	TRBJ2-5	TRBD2	CASSEVAGGLTQYF	TGTGCCAGCAGTGAAGTAGCGGGGGGGCTGACCCAGTACTTC
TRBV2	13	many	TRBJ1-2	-	CASSEGSIYGYTF	TGTGCCAGCAGTGAAGGTTCCATCTATGGCTACACCTTC
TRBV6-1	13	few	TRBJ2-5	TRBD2	CASSPETSGGEYF	TGTGCCAGCAGCCCCGAGACTAGCGGGGGGGAGTACTTC
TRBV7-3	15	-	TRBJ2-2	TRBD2	CASSLRGGPTGELFF	TGTGCCAGCAGTCTCCGCGGGGGGCCGACCGGGGAGCTGTTTTTT
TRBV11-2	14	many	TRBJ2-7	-	CASSFISGRDEQYF	TGTGCCAGCAGCTTTATTTCGGGCCGGGACGAGCAGTACTTC
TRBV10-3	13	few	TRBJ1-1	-	CAISDSQGSEAFF	TGTGCCATCAGTGACTCCCAGGGGTCTGAAGCTTTCTTT
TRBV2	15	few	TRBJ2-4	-	CASSEKGRLGNIQYF	TGTGCCAGCAGTGAAAAGGGTCGGTTGGGGAACATTCAGTACTTC
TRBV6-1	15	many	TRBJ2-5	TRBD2	CASSARRGGDETQYF	TGTGCCAGCAGTGCCCGTAGGGGAGGGGACGAGACCCAGTACTTC
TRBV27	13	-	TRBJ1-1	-	CASSSVYNTEAFF	TGTGCCAGCAGTTCAGTGTATAACACTGAAGCTTTCTTT
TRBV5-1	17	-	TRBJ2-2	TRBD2	CASSSSTSGSPTGELFF	TGCGCCAGCAGCTCATCAACTAGCGGGAGCCCCACCGGGGAGCTGTTTTTT
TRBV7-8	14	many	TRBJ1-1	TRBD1	CASSPRGRVTEAFF	TGTGCCAGCAGCCCCAGGGGGCGGGTCACTGAAGCTTTCTTT
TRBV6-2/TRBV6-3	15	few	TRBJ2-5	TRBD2	CASSYPTSGQETQYF	TGTGCCAGCAGTTACCCGACTAGCGGGCAAGAGACCCAGTACTTC
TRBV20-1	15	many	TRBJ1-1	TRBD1	CSAARGHSGNTEAFF	TGCAGTGCCGCAAGGGGGCATTCAGGGAACACTGAAGCTTTCTTT
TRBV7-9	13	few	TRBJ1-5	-	CASSLTEDQPQHF	TGTGCCAGCAGCCTGACAGAAGATCAGCCCCAGCATTTT
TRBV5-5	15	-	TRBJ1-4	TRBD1	CASSSGTGSFEKLFF	TGTGCCAGCAGCTCAGGGACAGGGAGTTTTGAAAAACTGTTTTTT
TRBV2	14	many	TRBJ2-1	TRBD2	CASSEAGEGSEQFF	TGTGCCAGCAGTGAAGCGGGGGAGGGCTCTGAGCAGTTCTTC
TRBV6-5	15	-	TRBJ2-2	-	CASSSSGENTGELFF	TGTGCCAGCAGTTCCTCGGGGGAGAACACCGGGGAGCTGTTTTTT
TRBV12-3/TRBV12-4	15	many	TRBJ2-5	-	CASSLSLGAQETQYF	TGTGCCAGCAGTTTAAGTCTGGGAGCACAAGAGACCCAGTACTTC
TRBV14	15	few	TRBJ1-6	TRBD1	CASSPRTGGSSPLHF	TGTGCCAGCAGCCCCCGAACAGGGGGCAGCTCACCCCTCCACTTT
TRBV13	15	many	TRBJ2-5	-	CASRRGGQGLRTQYF	TGTGCCAGCAGAAGAGGCGGCCAGGGGCTCCGGACCCAGTACTTC
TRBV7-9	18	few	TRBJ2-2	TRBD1	CASSSQMNRGIYTGELFF	TGTGCCAGCAGTTCGCAAATGAACAGGGGGATCTACACCGGGGAGCTGTTTTTT
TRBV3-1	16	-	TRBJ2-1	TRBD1	CASRPGGTGLYNEQFF	TGTGCCAGCAGACCCGGCGGGACAGGACTCTACAATGAGCAGTTCTTC
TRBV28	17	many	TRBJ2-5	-	CASSNPPRKAAEETQYF	TGTGCCAGCAGTAACCCACCCCGTAAAGCGGCAGAAGAGACCCAGTACTTC
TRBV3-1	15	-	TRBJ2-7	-	CASSQDPRVVYEQYF	TGTGCCAGCAGCCAAGACCCCAGGGTGGTCTACGAGCAGTACTTC
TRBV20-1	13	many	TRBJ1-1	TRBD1	CSASGGRYTEAFF	TGCAGTGCTTCAGGGGGCCGCTACACTGAAGCTTTCTTT
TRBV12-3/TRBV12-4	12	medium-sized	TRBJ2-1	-	CASSPHDNEQFF	TGTGCCAGCAGTCCCCACGATAATGAGCAGTTCTTC
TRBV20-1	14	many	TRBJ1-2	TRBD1	CSASTGTDNYGYTF	TGCAGTGCTAGTACAGGGACAGACAACTATGGCTACACCTTC
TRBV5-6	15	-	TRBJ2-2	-	CASRSGLGFTGELFF	TGTGCCAGCAGGTCGGGACTTGGGTTTACCGGGGAGCTGTTTTTT
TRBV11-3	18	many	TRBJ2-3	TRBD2	CASSLGSVAGSVTDTQYF	TGTGCCAGCAGCTTAGGTTCGGTAGCGGGAAGTGTCACAGATACGCAGTATTTT
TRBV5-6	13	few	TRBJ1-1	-	CASSFGTGLGAFF	TGTGCCAGCAGCTTCGGTACCGGGCTGGGGGCTTTCTTT
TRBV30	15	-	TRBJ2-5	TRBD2	CAWSSLAGLQETQYF	TGTGCCTGGAGTTCACTAGCGGGCCTGCAAGAGACCCAGTACTTC
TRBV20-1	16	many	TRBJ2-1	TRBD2	CSARDGSGRQYNEQFF	TGCAGTGCTAGAGATGGGAGCGGGAGGCAGTACAATGAGCAGTTCTTC
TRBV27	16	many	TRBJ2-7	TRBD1	CASSLGTGTGSYEQYF	TGTGCCAGCAGTTTGGGGACCGGGACAGGGTCCTACGAGCAGTACTTC
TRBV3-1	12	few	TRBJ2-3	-	CASSQGLYTQYF	TGTGCCAGCAGCCAGGGCCTTTATACGCAGTATTTT
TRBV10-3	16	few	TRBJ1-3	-	CAITEGGHLGGNTIYF	TGTGCCATCACCGAGGGAGGACATCTCGGCGGAAACACCATATATTTT
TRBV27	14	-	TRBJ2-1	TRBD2	CASSLVAGVVEQFF	TGTGCCAGCAGTTTAGTAGCGGGAGTAGTTGAGCAGTTCTTC
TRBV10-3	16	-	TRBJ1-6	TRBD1	CAISENGQENNSPLHF	TGTGCCATCAGTGAAAACGGACAGGAGAATAATTCACCCCTCCACTTT
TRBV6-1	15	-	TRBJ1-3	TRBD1	CASSLQGARGNTIYF	TGTGCCAGCAGTCTACAGGGGGCGCGTGGAAACACCATATATTTT
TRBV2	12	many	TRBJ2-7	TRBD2	CASRTSNDEQYF	TGTGCCAGCAGGACTAGCAACGACGAGCAGTACTTC
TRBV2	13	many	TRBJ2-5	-	CASRPSPGETQYF	TGTGCCAGCAGACCCTCCCCCGGGGAGACCCAGTACTTC
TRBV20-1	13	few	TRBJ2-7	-	CSASLPLSYEQYF	TGCAGTGCTAGTTTGCCTCTTTCCTACGAGCAGTACTTC
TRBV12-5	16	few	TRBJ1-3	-	CASGFRASSSGNTIYF	TGTGCTAGTGGTTTTAGGGCATCAAGCTCTGGAAACACCATATATTTT
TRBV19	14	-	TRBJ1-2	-	CASSIQGSDYGYTF	TGTGCCAGTAGTATTCAGGGTAGCGACTATGGCTACACCTTC
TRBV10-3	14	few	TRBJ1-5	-	CAISTGPGNQPQHF	TGTGCCATCAGTACAGGGCCCGGCAATCAGCCCCAGCATTTT
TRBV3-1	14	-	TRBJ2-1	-	CASSQIDAYNVQFF	TGTGCCAGCAGCCAAATAGACGCCTACAATGTGCAGTTCTTC
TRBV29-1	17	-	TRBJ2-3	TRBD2	CSVEGEASGGAVDTQYF	TGCAGCGTTGAGGGGGAGGCTAGCGGGGGGGCCGTAGATACGCAGTATTTT
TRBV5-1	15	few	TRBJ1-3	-	CASSLVPNSGNTIYF	TGCGCCAGCAGCTTGGTACCCAACTCTGGAAACACCATATATTTT